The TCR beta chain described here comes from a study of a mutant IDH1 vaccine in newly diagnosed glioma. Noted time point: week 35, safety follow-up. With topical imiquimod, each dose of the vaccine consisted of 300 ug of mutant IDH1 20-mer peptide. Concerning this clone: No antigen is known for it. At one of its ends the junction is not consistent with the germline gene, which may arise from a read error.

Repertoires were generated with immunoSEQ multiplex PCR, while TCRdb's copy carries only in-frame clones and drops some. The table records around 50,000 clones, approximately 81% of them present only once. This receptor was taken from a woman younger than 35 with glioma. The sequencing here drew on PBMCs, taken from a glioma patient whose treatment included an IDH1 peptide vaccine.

The chain's CDR3 is CASSPISDNEQFF. The CDR3 coding sequence is TGTGCTAGCAGCCCCATAAGCGACAATGAGCAGTTCTTC. The J gene is TRBJ2-1, the V gene TRBV7-7; no clear D gene. Germline V gene sequence: CDR1 SSHAT, CDR2 FNYEAQ (reference sequence). This CDR3 has 13 residues. Full variable domain (rest looked up from reference TRBV7-7 and TRBJ2-1): GAGVSQSPRYKVTKRGQDVTLRCDPISSHATLYWYQQALGQGPEFLTYFNYEAQPDKSGLPSDRFSAERPEGSISTLTIQRTEQRDSAMYRCASSPISDNEQFFGPGTRLTVL.